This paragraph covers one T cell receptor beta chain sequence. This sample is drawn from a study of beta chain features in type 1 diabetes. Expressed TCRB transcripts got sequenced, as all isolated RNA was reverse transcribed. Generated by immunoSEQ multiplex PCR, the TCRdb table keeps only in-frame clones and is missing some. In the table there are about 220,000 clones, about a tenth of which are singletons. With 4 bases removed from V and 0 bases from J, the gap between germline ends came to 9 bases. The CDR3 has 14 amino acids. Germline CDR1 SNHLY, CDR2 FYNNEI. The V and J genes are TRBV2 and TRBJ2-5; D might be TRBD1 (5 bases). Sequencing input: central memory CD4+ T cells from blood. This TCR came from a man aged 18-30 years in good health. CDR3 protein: CASSGQLYQETQYF. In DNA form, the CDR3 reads TGTGCCAGCAGTGGACAGTTGTACCAAGAGACCCAGTACTTC.